These 5 T cell receptor beta chains share one sample of origin, sequenced in a study of vaccination effects on CD4 cells after COVID-19. The data were produced by immunoSEQ multiplex PCR, yet TCRdb's version contains in-frame clones alone and is incomplete. The table has more than 15,000 clones, about four fifths seen once. Sequencing in the ViraFEST assay came after antigen-specific CD4+ T cells had been expanded with viral peptide pools, which were used to stimulate PBMC. With approximately 9 days of culture completed, CD4+ T cells were isolated. The person had PCR-confirmed SARS-CoV-2 infection between March and December 2020. Vaccination of participants consisted of two doses of either the BNT162b2 or mRNA-1273 vaccine. Antigens for these TCRs are unknown. This material consisted of CD4+ T cells from PBMCs cultured with SARS-CoV-2 spike peptides, taken after COVID-19 vaccination. The source of these receptors is a human donor who had a prior SARS-CoV-2 infection.

The CDR3 bases are TGTGCCAGCAGCCGGATGGGATCTGGAGAGCAGTACTTC. Its translation: CASSRMGSGEQYF. The chain is built from TRBV4-2 and TRBJ2-7; no reliable D call. Per the germline V gene, CDR1 is LGHNA and CDR2 is YNFKEQ. Trimming took 4 bases from V and 7 from J, leaving 14 bases between them. This CDR3 region has 13 residues.

In this sample, this clone turned up once. This chain joins TRBV6-5 and TRBJ1-2; a possible D gene is TRBD1 (6 bases). Germline loops: CDR1 MNHEY, CDR2 SVGAGI. V was trimmed by 10 bases and J by 0 bases, leaving 9 bases between them. The CDR3 is 12 amino acids. The CDR3 sequence: CATHRANYGYTF. As DNA, the CDR3 is TGTGCCACGCACAGGGCTAACTATGGCTACACCTTC.

The chain employs TRBV5-1 and TRBJ1-1; TRBD1 agrees at 9 bases. Losses at the gene ends were 3 bases for V and 1 base for J; bases not matched to a gene: 10. The germline V gene has CDR1 SGHRS and CDR2 YFSETQ. There are 17 residues in the CDR3. CDR3 region: CASSWSPSGQGNTEAFF. The CDR3 DNA reads as TGCGCCAGCAGCTGGAGCCCCTCGGGACAGGGGAACACTGAAGCTTTCTTT. Using reference TRBV5-1 and TRBJ1-1 for the parts outside the CDR3, the full variable domain is KAGVTQTPRYLIKTRGQQVTLSCSPISGHRSVSWYQQTPGQGLQFLFEYFSETQRNKGNFPGRFSGRQFSNSRSEMNVSTLELGDSALYLCASSWSPSGQGNTEAFFGQGTRLTVV.

V usage is TRBV2 and J usage is TRBJ1-2; weak D call: TRBD1 (5 bases). The CDR3 is 14 amino acids. CDR1 SNHLY and CDR2 FYNNEI come from the germline V gene. The ends were cut back, 2 bases at V and 3 bases at J, with 10 bases in the middle. In DNA form, the CDR3 reads TGTGCCAGCAGTGAACAGGGTAGAGACTATGGCTACACCTTC. This encodes CASSEQGRDYGYTF.

The CDR3 reads CASSLGLAGTYEQYF. The DNA of the CDR3 is TGTGCCAGCAGCTTAGGGCTAGCGGGGACCTACGAGCAGTACTTC. The gene calls are TRBV7-2 and TRBJ2-7, with 9 bases lining up with TRBD2. With V trimmed by 1 base and J by 2 bases, 3 bases remained unmatched. Germline values: CDR1 SGHTA, CDR2 FQGNSA. This CDR3 contains 15 residues.